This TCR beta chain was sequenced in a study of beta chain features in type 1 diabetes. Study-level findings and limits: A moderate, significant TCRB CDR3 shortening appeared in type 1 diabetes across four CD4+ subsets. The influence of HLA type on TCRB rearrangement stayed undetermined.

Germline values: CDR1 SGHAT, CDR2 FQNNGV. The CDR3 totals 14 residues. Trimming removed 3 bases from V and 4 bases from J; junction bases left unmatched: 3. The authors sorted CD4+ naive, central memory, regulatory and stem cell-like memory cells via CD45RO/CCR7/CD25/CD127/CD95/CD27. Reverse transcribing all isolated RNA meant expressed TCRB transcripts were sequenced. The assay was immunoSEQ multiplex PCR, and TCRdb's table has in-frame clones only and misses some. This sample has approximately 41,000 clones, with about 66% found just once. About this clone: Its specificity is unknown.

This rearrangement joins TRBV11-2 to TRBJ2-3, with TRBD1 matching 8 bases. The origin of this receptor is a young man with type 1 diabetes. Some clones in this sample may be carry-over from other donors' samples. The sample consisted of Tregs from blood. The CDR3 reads CASSFSGGADTQYF. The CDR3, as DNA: TGTGCCAGCAGCTTTTCAGGGGGCGCAGATACGCAGTATTTT.